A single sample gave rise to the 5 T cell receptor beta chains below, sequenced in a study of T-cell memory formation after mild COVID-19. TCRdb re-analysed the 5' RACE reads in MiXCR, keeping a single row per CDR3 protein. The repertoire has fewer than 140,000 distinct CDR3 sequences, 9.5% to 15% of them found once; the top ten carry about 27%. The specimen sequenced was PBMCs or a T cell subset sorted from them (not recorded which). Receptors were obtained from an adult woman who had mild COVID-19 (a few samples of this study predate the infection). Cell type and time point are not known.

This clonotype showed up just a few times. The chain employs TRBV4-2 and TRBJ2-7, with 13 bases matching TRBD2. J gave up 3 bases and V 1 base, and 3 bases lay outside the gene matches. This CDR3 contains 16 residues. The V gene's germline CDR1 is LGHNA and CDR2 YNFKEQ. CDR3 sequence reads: CASSQGLAGGSYEQYF. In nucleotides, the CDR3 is TGTGCCAGCAGCCAAGGACTAGCGGGGGGCAGCTACGAGCAGTACTTC.

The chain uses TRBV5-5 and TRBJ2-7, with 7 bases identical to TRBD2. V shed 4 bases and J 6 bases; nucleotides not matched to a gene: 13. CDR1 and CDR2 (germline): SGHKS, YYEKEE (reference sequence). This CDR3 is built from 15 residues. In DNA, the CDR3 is TGTGCCAGCAGCCCATACGGGGGGTCCCCGGGCGAGCAGTACTTC. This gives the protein CASSPYGGSPGEQYF. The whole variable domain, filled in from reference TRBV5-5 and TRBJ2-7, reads DAGVTQSPTHLIKTRGQQVTLRCSPISGHKSVSWYQQVLGQGPQFIFQYYEKEERGRGNFPDRFSARQFPNYSSELNVNALLLGDSALYLCASSPYGGSPGEQYFGPGTRLTVT.

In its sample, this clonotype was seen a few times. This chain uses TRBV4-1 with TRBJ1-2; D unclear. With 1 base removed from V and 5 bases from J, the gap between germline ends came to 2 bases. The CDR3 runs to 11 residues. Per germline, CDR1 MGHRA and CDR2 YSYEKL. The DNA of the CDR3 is TGCGCCAGCAGCCAAGGATATGGCTACACCTTC. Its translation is CASSQGYGYTF.

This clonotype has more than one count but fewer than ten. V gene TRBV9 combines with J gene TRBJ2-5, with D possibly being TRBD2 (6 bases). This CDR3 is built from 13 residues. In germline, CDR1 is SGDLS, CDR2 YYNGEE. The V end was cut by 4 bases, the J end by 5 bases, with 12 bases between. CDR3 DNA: TGTGCCAGCAGCCCGGGGGTCGTGGAGACCCAGTACTTC. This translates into CASSPGVVETQYF.

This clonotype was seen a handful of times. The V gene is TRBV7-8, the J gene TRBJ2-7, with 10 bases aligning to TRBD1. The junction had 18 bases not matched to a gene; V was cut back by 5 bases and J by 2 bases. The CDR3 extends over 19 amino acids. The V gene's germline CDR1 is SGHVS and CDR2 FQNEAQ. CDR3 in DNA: TGTGCCAGCAGCCAAGTTCCGGGACAGGGGCCGACTGCCCCCTACGAGCAGTACTTC. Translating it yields CASSQVPGQGPTAPYEQYF. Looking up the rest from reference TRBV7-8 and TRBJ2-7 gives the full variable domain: GAGVSQSPRYKVAKRGQDVALRCDPISGHVSLFWYQQALGQGPEFLTYFQNEAQLDKSGLPSDRFFAERPEGSVSTLKIQRTQQEDSAVYLCASSQVPGQGPTAPYEQYFGPGTRLTVT.